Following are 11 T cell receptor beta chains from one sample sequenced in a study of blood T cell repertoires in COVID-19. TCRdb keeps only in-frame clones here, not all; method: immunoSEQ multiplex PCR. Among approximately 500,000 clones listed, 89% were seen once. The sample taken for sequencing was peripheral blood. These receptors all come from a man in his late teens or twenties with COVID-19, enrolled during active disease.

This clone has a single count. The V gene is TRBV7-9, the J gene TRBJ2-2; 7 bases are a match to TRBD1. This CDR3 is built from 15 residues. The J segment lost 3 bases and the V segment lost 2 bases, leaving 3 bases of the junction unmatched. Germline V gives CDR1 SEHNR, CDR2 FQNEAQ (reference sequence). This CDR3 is CASSLKGAYTGELFF. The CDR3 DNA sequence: TGTGCCAGCAGCTTAAAGGGGGCCTACACCGGGGAGCTGTTTTTT. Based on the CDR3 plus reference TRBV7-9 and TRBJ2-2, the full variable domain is DTGVSQNPRHKITKRGQNVTFRCDPISEHNRLYWYRQTLGQGPEFLTYFQNEAQLEKSRLLSDRFSAERPKGSFSTLEIQRTEQGDSAMYLCASSLKGAYTGELFFGEGSRLTVL.

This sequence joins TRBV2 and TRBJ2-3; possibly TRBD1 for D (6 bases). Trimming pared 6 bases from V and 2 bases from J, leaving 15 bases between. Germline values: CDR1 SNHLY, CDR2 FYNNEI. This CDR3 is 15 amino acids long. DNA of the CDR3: TGTGCCAGCAGGACAGGCTTACCACCCACAGATACGCAGTATTTT. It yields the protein CASRTGLPPTDTQYF. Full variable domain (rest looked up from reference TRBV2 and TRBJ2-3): EPEVTQTPSHQVTQMGQEVILRCVPISNHLYFYWYRQILGQKVEFLVSFYNNEISEKSEIFDDQFSVERPDGSNFTLKIRSTKLEDSAMYFCASRTGLPPTDTQYFGPGTRLTVL.

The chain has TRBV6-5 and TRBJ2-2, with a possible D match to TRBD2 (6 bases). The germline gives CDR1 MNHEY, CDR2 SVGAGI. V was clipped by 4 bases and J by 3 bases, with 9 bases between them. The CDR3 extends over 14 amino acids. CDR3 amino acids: CASSLVADTGELFF. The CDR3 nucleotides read TGTGCCAGCAGTTTAGTAGCGGACACCGGGGAGCTGTTTTTT.

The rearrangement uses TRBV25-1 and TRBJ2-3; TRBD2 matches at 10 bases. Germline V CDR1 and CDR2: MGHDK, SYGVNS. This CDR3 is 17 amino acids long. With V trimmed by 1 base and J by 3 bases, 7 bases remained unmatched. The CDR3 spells CASSEFEMGLATDTQYF. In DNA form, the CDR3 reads TGTGCCAGCAGTGAATTCGAAATGGGACTAGCGACAGATACGCAGTATTTT.

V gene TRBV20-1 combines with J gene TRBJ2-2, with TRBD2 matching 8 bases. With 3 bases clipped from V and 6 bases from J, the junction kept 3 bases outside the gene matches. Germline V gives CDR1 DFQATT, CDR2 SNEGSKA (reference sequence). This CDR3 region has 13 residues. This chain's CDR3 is CSASGLASGELFF. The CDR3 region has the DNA TGCAGTGCTAGTGGACTAGCTTCCGGGGAGCTGTTTTTT.

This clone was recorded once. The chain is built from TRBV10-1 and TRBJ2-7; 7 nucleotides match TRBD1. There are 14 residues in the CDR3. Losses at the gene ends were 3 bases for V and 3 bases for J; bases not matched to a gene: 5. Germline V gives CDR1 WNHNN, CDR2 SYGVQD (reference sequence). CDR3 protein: CASSEWDRSYEQYF. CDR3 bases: TGCGCCAGCAGTGAATGGGACAGAAGCTACGAGCAGTACTTC.

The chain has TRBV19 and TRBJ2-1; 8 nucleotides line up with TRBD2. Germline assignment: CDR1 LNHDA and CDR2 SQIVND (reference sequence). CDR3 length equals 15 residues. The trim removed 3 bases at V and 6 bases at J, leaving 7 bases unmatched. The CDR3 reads CASSIVTGGSNEQFF. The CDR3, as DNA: TGTGCCAGTAGTATTGTCACGGGAGGGTCCAATGAGCAGTTCTTC.

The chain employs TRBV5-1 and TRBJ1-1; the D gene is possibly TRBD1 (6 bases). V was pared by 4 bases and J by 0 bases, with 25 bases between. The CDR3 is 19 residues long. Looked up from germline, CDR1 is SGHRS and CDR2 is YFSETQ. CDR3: CASSLDLGQRYLMNTEAFF. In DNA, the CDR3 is TGCGCCAGCAGCCTGGACTTAGGACAGCGCTACCTCATGAACACTGAAGCTTTCTTT. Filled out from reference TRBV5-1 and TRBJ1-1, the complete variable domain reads KAGVTQTPRYLIKTRGQQVTLSCSPISGHRSVSWYQQTPGQGLQFLFEYFSETQRNKGNFPGRFSGRQFSNSRSEMNVSTLELGDSALYLCASSLDLGQRYLMNTEAFFGQGTRLTVV.

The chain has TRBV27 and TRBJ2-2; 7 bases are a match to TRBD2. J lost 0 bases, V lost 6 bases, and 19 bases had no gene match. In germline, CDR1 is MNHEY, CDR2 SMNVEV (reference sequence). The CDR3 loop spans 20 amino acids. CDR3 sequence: CASSTLAPQLAPPNTGELFF. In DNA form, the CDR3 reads TGTGCCAGCAGCACCCTTGCTCCCCAACTAGCGCCGCCGAACACCGGGGAGCTGTTTTTT.

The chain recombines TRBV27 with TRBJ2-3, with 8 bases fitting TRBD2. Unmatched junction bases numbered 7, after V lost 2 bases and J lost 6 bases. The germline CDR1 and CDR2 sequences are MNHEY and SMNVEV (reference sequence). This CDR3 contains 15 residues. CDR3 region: CASSLAGGWADTQYF. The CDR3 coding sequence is TGTGCCAGCAGTTTAGCGGGGGGATGGGCCGATACGCAGTATTTT.

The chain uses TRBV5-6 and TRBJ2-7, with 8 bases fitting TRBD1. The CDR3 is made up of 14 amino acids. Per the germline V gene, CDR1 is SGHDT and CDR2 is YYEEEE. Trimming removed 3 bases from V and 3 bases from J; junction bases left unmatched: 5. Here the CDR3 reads CASSSDGTGYEQYF. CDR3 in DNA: TGTGCCAGCAGCTCAGACGGGACAGGCTACGAGCAGTACTTC.